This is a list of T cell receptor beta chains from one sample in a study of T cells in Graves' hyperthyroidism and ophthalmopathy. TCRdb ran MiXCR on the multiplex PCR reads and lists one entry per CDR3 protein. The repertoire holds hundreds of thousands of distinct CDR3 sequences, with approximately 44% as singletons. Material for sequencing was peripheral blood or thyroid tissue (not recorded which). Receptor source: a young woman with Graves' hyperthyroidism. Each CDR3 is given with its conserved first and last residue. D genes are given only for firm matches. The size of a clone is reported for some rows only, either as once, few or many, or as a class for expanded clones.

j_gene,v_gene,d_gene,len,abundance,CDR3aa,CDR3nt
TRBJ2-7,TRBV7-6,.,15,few,CASSLPGAHSYEQYF,TGTGCCAGCAGTTTACCGGGAGCCCACTCCTACGAGCAGTACTTC
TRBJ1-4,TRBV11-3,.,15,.,CASSLGTDTDEKLFF,TGTGCCAGCAGCTTAGGGACGGACACCGATGAAAAACTGTTTTTT
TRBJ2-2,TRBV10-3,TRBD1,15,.,CATLPGQSNTGELFF,TGTGCCACCCTACCGGGACAGTCGAACACCGGGGAGCTGTTTTTT
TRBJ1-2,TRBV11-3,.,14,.,CASSYTGTTYGYTF,TGTGCCAGCAGCTACACCGGGACAACTTATGGCTACACCTTC
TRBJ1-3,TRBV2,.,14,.,CASSTGLLGNTIYF,TGTGCCAGCAGCACGGGACTACTTGGAAACACCATATATTTT
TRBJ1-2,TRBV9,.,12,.,CASSGSVYGYTF,TGTGCCAGCAGTGGTTCTGTCTATGGCTACACCTTC
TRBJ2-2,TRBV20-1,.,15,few,CSATPGPTNTGELFF,TGCAGTGCCACTCCAGGCCCAACGAACACCGGGGAGCTGTTTTTT
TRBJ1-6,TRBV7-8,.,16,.,CASSPRQSSYNSPLHF,TGTGCCAGCAGCCCTCGACAGAGCTCCTATAATTCACCCCTCCACTTT
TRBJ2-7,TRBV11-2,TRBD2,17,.,CASSFQDTGGLSYEQYF,TGTGCCAGCAGCTTCCAGGACACGGGGGGTCTATCCTACGAGCAGTACTTC
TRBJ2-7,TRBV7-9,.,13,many,CASSYGQAHEQYF,TGTGCCAGCAGCTACGGACAAGCCCACGAGCAGTACTTC
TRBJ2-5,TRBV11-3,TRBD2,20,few,CASSLRPSSGRPLYQETQYF,TGTGCCAGCAGCTTGAGGCCCTCTAGCGGGAGACCCTTGTACCAAGAGACCCAGTACTTC
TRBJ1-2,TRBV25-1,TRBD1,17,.,CASSGPHGTGGVYGYTF,TGTGCCAGCAGTGGTCCACATGGGACAGGGGGCGTCTATGGCTACACCTTC
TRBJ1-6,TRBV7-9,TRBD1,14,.,CASSFLTGNSPLHF,TGTGCCAGCAGCTTTTTGACAGGGAATTCACCCCTCCACTTT
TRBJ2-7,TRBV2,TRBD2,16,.,CASSESVVRGGFEQYF,TGTGCCAGCAGTGAATCGGTGGTTCGGGGGGGGTTCGAGCAGTACTTC
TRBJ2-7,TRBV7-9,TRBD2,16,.,CANSSSLAGNPYEQYF,TGTGCCAACAGCTCTTCTTTAGCGGGAAACCCCTACGAGCAGTACTTC
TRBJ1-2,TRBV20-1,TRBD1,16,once,CSARPFGQGGNYGYTF,TGCAGTGCTAGGCCTTTTGGACAGGGGGGCAACTATGGCTACACCTTC
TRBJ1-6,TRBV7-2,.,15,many,CASSLVWALNSPLHF,TGTGCCAGCAGCTTAGTCTGGGCACTTAATTCACCCCTCCACTTT
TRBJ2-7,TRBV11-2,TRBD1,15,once,CASSQFGTGSYEQYF,TGTGCCAGCAGCCAATTTGGGACAGGGTCCTACGAGCAGTACTTC
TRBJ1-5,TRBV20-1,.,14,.,CSARGRGNNQPQHF,TGCAGTGCTAGAGGCAGGGGTAACAATCAGCCCCAGCATTTT
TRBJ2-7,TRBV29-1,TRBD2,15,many,CSAGGLAGPPSEQYF,TGCAGCGCCGGCGGACTAGCGGGCCCACCATCCGAGCAGTACTTC
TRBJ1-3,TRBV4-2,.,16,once,CASSQETGRGGNTIYF,TGTGCCAGCAGCCAAGAGACAGGCAGGGGTGGAAACACCATATATTTT
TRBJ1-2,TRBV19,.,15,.,CASRERAGINYGYTF,TGTGCCAGTAGAGAGAGGGCAGGGATTAACTATGGCTACACCTTC
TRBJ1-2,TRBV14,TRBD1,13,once,CASSWTGTQGYTF,TGTGCCAGCAGCTGGACAGGGACACAGGGCTACACCTTC